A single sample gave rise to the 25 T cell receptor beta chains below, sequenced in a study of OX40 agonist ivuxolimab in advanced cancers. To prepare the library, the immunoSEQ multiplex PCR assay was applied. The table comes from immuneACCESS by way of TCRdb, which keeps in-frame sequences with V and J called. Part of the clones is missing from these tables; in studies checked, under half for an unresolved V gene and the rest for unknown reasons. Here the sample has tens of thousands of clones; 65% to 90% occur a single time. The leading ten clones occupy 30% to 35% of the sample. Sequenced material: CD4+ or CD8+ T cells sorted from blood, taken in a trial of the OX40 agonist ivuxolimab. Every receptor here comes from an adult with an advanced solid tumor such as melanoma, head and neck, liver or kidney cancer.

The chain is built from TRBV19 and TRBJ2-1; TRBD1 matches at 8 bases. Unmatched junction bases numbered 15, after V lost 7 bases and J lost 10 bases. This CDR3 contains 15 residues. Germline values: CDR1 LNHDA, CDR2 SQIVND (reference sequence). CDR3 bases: TGTGCCAGTAAAGCCCGGACAGGGAGAGACTGGGAGCAGTTCTTC. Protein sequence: CASKARTGRDWEQFF.

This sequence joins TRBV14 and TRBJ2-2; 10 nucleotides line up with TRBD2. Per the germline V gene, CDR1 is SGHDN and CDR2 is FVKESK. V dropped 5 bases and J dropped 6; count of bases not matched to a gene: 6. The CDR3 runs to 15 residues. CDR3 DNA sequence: TGTGCCAGCAGCATTCTAGCGGGAGCGTCCGGGGAGCTGTTTTTT. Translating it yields CASSILAGASGELFF.

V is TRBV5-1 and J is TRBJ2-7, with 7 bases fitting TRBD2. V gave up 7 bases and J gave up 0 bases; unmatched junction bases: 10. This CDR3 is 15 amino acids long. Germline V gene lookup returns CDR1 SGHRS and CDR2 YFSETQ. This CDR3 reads CASQDSGGSSYEQYF. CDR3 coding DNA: TGCGCCAGCCAAGACAGTGGCGGGAGCTCCTACGAGCAGTACTTC.

CDR3 coding DNA: TGTGCCAGCGTACTAGGGACCGGACGGGGAATAGGTGCCTCTGGGGCCAACGTCCTGACTTTC. This sequence encodes CASVLGTGRGIGASGANVLTF. This sequence joins TRBV28 and TRBJ2-6; D may be TRBD1 or TRBD2 (5 bases each). The CDR3 sequence is 21 residues long. Deletions cut 8 bases from V and 0 bases from J, with 29 bases between. Germline-derived CDR1 and CDR2 are MDHEN and SYDVKM.

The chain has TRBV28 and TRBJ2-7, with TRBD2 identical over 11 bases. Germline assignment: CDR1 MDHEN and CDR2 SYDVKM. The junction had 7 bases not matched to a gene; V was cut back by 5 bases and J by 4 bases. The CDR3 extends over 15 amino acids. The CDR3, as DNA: TGTGCCAGCAGTCCTATGCTAGCGGGGGGTTACGAGCAGTACTTC. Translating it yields CASSPMLAGGYEQYF.

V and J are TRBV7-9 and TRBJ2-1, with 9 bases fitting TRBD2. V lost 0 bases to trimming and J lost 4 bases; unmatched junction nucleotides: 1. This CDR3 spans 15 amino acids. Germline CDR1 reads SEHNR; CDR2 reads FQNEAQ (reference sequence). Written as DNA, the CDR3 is TGTGCCAGCAGCTTAGCGAGCGGGGGGTACAATGAGCAGTTCTTC. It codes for CASSLASGGYNEQFF. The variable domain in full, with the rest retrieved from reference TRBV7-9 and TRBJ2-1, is DTGVSQNPRHKITKRGQNVTFRCDPISEHNRLYWYRQTLGQGPEFLTYFQNEAQLEKSRLLSDRFSAERPKGSFSTLEIQRTEQGDSAMYLCASSLASGGYNEQFFGPGTRLTVL.

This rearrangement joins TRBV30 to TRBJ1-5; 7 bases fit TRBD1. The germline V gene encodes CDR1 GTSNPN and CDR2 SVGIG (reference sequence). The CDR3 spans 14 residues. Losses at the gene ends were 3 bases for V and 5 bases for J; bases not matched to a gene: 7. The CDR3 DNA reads TGTGCCTGGAGCGGTCAGGGGGGGGATCAGCCCCAGCATTTT. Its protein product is CAWSGQGGDQPQHF. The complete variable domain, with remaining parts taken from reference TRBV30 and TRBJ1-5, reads SQTIHQWPATLVQPVGSPLSLECTVEGTSNPNLYWYRQAAGRGLQLLFYSVGIGQISSEVPQNLSASRPQDRQFILSSKKLLLSDSGFYLCAWSGQGGDQPQHFGDGTRLSIL.

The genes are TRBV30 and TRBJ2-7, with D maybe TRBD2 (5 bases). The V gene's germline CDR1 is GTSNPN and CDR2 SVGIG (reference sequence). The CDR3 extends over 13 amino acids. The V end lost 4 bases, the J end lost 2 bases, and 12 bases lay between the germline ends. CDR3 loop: CAWNPGSAYEQYF. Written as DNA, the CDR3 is TGTGCCTGGAACCCGGGATCCGCCTACGAGCAGTACTTC.

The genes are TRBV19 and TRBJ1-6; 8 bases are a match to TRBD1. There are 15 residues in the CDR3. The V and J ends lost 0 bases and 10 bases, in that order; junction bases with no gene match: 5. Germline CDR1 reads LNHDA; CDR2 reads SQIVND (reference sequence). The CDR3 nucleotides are TGTGCCAGTAGTATAGACTCAGGGGGCCGATCACCCCTCCACTTT. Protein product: CASSIDSGGRSPLHF.

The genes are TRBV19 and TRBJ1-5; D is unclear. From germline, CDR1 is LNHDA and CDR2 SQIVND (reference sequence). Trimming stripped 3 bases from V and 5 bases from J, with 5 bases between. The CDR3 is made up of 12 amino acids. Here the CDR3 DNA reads TGTGCCAGTAGTATCTTAGATCAGCCCCAGCATTTT. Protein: CASSILDQPQHF.

The CDR3 is CASSNGAGANVLTF. CDR3 sequence (DNA): TGTGCCAGTAGTAACGGGGCTGGGGCCAACGTCCTGACTTTC. V is TRBV19 and J is TRBJ2-6; D possibly corresponds to TRBD2 (5 bases). Between the trimmed V and J ends, which lost 4 bases and 2 bases, there was a span of 6 bases. Germline V gives CDR1 LNHDA, CDR2 SQIVND (reference sequence). The CDR3 consists of 14 residues.

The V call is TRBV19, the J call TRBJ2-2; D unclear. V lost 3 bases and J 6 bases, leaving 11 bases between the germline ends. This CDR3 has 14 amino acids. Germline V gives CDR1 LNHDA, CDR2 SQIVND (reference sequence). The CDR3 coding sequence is TGTGCCAGTAGTATTAGTGGTATGGCCGGGGAGCTGTTTTTT. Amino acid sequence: CASSISGMAGELFF.

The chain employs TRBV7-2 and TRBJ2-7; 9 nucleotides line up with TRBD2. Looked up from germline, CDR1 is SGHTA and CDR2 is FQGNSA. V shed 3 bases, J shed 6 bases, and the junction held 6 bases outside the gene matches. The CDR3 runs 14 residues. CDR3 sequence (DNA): TGTGCCAGCAGCTTGGCGGGGGGGGTGTTCGAGCAGTACTTC. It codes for CASSLAGGVFEQYF.

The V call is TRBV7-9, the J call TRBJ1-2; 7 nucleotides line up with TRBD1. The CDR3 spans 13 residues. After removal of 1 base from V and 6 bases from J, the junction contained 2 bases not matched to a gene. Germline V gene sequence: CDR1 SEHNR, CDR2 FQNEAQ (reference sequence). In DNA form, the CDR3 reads TGTGCCAGCAGCTTAGAACAGGGGAATGGCTACACCTTC. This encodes CASSLEQGNGYTF.

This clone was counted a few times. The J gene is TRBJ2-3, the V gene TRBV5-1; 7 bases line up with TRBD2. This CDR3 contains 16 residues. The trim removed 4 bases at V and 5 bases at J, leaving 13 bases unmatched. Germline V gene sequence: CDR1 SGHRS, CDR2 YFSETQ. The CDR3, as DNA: TGCGCCAGCAGCCTAAAGCCAGCGGGGTCCCTAGATACGCAGTATTTT. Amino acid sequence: CASSLKPAGSLDTQYF. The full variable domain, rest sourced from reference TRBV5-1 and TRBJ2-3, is KAGVTQTPRYLIKTRGQQVTLSCSPISGHRSVSWYQQTPGQGLQFLFEYFSETQRNKGNFPGRFSGRQFSNSRSEMNVSTLELGDSALYLCASSLKPAGSLDTQYFGPGTRLTVL.

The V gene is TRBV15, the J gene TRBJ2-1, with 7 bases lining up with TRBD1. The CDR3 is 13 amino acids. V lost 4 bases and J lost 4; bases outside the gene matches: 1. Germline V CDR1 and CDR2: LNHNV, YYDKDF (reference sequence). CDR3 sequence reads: CATSMGQYNEQFF. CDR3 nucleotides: TGTGCCACCAGCATGGGACAGTACAATGAGCAGTTCTTC. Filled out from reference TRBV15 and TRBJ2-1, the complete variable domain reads DAMVIQNPRYQVTQFGKPVTLSCSQTLNHNVMYWYQQKSSQAPKLLFHYYDKDFNNEADTPDNFQSRRPNTSFCFLDIRSPGLGDTAMYLCATSMGQYNEQFFGPGTRLTVL.

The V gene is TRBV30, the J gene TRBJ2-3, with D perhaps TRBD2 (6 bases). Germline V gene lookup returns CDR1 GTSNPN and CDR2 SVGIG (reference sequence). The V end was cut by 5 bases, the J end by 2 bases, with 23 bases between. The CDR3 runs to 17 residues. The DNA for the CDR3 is TGTGCCTGGGAGGGTTACCCCACTAGCTGGGACACAGATACGCAGTATTTT. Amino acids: CAWEGYPTSWDTDTQYF.

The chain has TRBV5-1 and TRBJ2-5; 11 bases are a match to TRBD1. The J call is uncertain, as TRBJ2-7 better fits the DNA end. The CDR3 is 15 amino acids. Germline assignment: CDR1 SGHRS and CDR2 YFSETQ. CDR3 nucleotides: TGCGCCAGCAGCTTACGGACAGGGGGCCCCTACGAGCAGTACTTC. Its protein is CASSLRTGGPYEQYF.

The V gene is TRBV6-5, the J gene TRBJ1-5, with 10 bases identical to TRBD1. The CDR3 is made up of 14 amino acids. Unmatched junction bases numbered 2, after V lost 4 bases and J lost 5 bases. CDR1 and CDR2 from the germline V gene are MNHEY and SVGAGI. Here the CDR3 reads CASSSGQGYQPQHF. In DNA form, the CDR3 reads TGTGCCAGCAGTTCGGGACAGGGGTATCAGCCCCAGCATTTT.

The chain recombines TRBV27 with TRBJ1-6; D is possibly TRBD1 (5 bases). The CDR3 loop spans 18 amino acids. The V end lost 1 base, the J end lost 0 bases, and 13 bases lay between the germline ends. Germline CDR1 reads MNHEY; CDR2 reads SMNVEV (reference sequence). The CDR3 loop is CASSLWRGGSSYNSPLHF. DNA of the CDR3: TGTGCCAGCAGTTTATGGCGGGGGGGTAGCTCCTATAATTCACCCCTCCACTTT.

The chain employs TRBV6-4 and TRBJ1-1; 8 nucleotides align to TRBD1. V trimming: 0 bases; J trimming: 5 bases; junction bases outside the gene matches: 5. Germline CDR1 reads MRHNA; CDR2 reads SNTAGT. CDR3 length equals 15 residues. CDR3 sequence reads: CASSDSTGGSTEAFF. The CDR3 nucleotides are TGTGCCAGCAGTGACTCAACAGGGGGTTCAACTGAAGCTTTCTTT.

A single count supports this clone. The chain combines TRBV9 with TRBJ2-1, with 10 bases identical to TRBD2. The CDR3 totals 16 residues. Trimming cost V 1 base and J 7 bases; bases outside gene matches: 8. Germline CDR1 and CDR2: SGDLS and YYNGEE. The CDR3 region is CASSVLAGVSSNEQFF. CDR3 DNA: TGTGCCAGCAGCGTACTAGCGGGAGTGTCTAGTAATGAGCAGTTCTTC. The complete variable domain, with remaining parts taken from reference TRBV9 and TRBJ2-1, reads DSGVTQTPKHLITATGQRVTLRCSPRSGDLSVYWYQQSLDQGLQFLIQYYNGEERAKGNILERFSAQQFPDLHSELNLSSLELGDSALYFCASSVLAGVSSNEQFFGPGTRLTVL.

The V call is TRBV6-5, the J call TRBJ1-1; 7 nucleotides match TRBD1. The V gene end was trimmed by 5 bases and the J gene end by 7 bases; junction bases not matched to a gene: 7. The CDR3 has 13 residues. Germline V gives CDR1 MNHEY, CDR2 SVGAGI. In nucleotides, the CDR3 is TGTGCCAGCAGTACCCGACAGGGAATTGAAGCTTTCTTT. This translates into CASSTRQGIEAFF.

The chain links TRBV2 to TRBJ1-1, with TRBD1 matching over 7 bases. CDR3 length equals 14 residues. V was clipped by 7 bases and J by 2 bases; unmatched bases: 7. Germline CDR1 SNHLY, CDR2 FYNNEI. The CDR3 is CASIMGQLNTEAFF. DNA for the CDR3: TGTGCCAGCATAATGGGACAGCTTAACACTGAAGCTTTCTTT.

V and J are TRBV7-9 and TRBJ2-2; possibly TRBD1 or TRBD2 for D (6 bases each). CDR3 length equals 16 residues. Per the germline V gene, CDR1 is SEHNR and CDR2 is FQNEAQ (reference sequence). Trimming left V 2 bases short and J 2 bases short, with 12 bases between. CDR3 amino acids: CASSLSGGINTGELFF. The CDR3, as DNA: TGTGCCAGCAGCTTATCCGGGGGCATAAACACCGGGGAGCTGTTTTTT.